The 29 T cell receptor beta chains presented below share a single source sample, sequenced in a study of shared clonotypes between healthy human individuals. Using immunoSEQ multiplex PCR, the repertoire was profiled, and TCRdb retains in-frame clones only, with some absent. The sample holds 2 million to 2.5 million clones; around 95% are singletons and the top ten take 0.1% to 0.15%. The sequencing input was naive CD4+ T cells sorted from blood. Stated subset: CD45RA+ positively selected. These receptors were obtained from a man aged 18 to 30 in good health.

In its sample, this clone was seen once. The CDR3, as DNA: TGTGCCAGCAGGGATGTCCCGGGACTAGCGGGGGGAGTAGCCAAAAACATTCAGTACTTC. It encodes CASRDVPGLAGGVAKNIQYF. The chain has TRBV2 and TRBJ2-4; TRBD2 matches 15 bases. CDR3 length: 20 amino acids. Germline values: CDR1 SNHLY, CDR2 FYNNEI. The junction had 12 bases not matched to a gene; V was cut back by 6 bases and J by 0 bases.

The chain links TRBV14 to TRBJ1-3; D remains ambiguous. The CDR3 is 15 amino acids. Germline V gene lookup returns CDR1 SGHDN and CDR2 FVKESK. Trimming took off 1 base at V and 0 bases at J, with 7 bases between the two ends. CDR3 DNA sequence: TGTGCCAGCAGCCAAGCCGCCAGCTCTGGAAACACCATATATTTT. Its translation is CASSQAASSGNTIYF.

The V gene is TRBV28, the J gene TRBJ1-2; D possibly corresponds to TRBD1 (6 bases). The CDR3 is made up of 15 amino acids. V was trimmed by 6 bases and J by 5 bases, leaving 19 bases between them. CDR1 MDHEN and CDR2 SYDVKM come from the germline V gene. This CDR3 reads CASSPSYRDTYGYTF. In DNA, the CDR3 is TGTGCCAGCAGCCCTAGCTACCGGGACACTTATGGCTACACCTTC.

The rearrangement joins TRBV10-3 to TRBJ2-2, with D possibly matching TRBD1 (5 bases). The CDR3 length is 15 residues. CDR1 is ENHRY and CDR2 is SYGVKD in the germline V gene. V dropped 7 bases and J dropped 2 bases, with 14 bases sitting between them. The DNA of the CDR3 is TGTGCCATCAAACCTTGGGGCGGCAACACCGGGGAGCTGTTTTTT. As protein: CAIKPWGGNTGELFF.

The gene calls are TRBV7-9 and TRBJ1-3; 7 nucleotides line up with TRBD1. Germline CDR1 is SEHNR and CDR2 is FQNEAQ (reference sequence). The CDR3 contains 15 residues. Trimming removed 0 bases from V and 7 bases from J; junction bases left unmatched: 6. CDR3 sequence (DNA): TGTGCCAGCAGCTTAGCGCAGGGACAGCGGAACACCATATATTTT. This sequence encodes CASSLAQGQRNTIYF.

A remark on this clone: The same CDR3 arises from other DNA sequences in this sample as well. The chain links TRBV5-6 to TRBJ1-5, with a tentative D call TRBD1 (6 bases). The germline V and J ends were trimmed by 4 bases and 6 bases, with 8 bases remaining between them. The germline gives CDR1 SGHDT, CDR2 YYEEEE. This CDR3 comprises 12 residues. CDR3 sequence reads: CASSRGGQPQHF. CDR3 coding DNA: TGTGCCAGCAGCCGAGGGGGTCAGCCCCAGCATTTT. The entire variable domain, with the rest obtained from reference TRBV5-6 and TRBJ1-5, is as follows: DAGVTQSPTHLIKTRGQQVTLRCSPKSGHDTVSWYQQALGQGPQFIFQYYEEEERQRGNFPDRFSGHQFPNYSSELNVNALLLGDSALYLCASSRGGQPQHFGDGTRLSIL.

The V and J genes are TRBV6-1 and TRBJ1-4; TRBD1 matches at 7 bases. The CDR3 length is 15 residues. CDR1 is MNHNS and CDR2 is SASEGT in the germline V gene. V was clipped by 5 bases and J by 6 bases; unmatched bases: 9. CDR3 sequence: CASSLNRGGYEKLFF. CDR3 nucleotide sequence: TGTGCCAGCAGTCTGAACAGGGGTGGTTATGAAAAACTGTTTTTT.

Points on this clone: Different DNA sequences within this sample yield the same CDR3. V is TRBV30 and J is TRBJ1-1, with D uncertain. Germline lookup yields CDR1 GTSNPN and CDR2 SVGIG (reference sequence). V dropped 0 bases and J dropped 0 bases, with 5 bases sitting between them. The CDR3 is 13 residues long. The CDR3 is CAWSVGMNTEAFF. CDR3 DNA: TGTGCCTGGAGTGTTGGCATGAACACTGAAGCTTTCTTT.

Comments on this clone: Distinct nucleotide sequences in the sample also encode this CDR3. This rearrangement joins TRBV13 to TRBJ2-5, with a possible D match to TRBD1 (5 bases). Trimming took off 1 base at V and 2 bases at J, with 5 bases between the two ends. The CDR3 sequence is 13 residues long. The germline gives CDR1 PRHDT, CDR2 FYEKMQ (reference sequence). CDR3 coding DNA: TGTGCCAGCAGCTTAGACAGGCAAGAGACCCAGTACTTC. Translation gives CASSLDRQETQYF. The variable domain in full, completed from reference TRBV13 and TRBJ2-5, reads AAGVIQSPRHLIKEKRETATLKCYPIPRHDTVYWYQQGPGQDPQFLISFYEKMQSDKGSIPDRFSAQQFSDYHSELNMSSLELGDSALYFCASSLDRQETQYFGPGTRLLVL.

Written as DNA, the CDR3 is TGTGCCAGCAGCCGGGAGGGGTCCGGAAACACCATATATTTT. This gives the protein CASSREGSGNTIYF. The chain uses TRBV5-4 and TRBJ1-3, with D tentatively TRBD1 (5 bases). CDR3 length: 14 amino acids. Germline loops: CDR1 SGHNT, CDR2 YYREEE (reference sequence). With 4 bases removed from V and 4 bases from J, the gap between germline ends came to 12 bases. The entire variable domain, with the rest obtained from reference TRBV5-4 and TRBJ1-3, is as follows: ETGVTQSPTHLIKTRGQQVTLRCSSQSGHNTVSWYQQALGQGPQFIFQYYREEENGRGNFPPRFSGLQFPNYSSELNVNALELDDSALYLCASSREGSGNTIYFGEGSWLTVV.

The CDR3 bases are TGTGCCAGCAGTGAACGAACCCCCAGGGTTGTCGCCTACGAGCAGTACTTC. It specifies CASSERTPRVVAYEQYF. This sequence joins TRBV6-1 and TRBJ2-7, with a tentative D call TRBD1 (5 bases). V was trimmed by 2 bases and J by 2 bases, leaving 19 bases between them. The CDR3 has 17 amino acids. Germline V gene lookup returns CDR1 MNHNS and CDR2 SASEGT.

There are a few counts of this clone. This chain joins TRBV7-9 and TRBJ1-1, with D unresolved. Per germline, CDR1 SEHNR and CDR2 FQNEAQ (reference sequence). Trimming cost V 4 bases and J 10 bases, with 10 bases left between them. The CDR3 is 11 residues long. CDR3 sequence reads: CASSSGARAFF. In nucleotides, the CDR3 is TGTGCCAGCAGCTCCGGCGCCCGAGCTTTCTTT.

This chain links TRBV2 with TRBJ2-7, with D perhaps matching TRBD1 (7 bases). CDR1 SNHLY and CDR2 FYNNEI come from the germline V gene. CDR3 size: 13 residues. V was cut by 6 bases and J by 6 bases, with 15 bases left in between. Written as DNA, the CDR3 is TGTGCCAGCAGAACATCCCAGGGGGGCGAGCAGTACTTC. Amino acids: CASRTSQGGEQYF.

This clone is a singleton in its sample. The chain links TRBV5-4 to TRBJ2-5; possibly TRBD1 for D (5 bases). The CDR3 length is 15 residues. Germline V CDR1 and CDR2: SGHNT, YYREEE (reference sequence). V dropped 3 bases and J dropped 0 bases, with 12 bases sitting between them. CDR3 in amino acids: CASSSGRVHQETQYF. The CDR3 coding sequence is TGTGCCAGCAGCTCCGGCAGGGTGCACCAAGAGACCCAGTACTTC.

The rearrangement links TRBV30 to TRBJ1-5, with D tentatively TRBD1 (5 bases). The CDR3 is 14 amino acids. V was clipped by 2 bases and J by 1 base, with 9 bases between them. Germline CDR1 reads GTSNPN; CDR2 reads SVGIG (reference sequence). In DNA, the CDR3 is TGTGCCTGGAGTACAGGACGGAGCAATCAGCCCCAGCATTTT. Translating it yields CAWSTGRSNQPQHF. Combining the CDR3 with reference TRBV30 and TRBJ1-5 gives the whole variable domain SQTIHQWPATLVQPVGSPLSLECTVEGTSNPNLYWYRQAAGRGLQLLFYSVGIGQISSEVPQNLSASRPQDRQFILSSKKLLLSDSGFYLCAWSTGRSNQPQHFGDGTRLSIL.

Here the CDR3 reads CASSLRATGGEKLFF. The CDR3 nucleotides read TGTGCCAGCAGCTTACGTGCGACAGGGGGTGAAAAACTGTTTTTT. This rearrangement joins TRBV7-9 to TRBJ1-4; 9 bases fit TRBD1. Germline V CDR1 and CDR2: SEHNR, FQNEAQ (reference sequence). The CDR3 length is 15 residues. The trim removed 2 bases at V and 7 bases at J, leaving 5 bases unmatched. Filled out from reference TRBV7-9 and TRBJ1-4, the complete variable domain reads DTGVSQNPRHKITKRGQNVTFRCDPISEHNRLYWYRQTLGQGPEFLTYFQNEAQLEKSRLLSDRFSAERPKGSFSTLEIQRTEQGDSAMYLCASSLRATGGEKLFFGSGTQLSVL.

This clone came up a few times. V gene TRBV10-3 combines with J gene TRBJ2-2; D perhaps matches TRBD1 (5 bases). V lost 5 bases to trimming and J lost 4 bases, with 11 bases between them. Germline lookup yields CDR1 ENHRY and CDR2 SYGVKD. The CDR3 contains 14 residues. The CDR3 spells CAISTDMSTGELFF. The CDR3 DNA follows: TGTGCCATCAGTACGGACATGTCCACCGGGGAGCTGTTTTTT.

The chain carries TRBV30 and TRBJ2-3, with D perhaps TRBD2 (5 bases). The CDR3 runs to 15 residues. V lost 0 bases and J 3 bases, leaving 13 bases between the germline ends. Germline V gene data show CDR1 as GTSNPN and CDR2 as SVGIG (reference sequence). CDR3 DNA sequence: TGTGCCTGGAGTGTACTCGGGGTTGGGACAGATACGCAGTATTTT. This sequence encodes CAWSVLGVGTDTQYF.

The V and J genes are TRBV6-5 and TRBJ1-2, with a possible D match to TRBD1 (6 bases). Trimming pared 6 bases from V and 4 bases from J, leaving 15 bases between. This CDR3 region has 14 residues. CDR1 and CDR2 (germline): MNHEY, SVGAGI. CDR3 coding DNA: TGTGCCAGCAGCCCCGGGGGGACATCCTATGGCTACACCTTC. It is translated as CASSPGGTSYGYTF.

DNA for the CDR3: TGTGCCAGCAGTCCCGCGGGGACCGATCAGCCCCAGCATTTT. The encoded protein is CASSPAGTDQPQHF. The chain carries TRBV28 and TRBJ1-5, with D possibly being TRBD1 (5 bases). Germline CDR1 MDHEN, CDR2 SYDVKM. The length of the CDR3 is 14 residues. The V and J ends lost 5 bases and 5 bases respectively, with 13 bases between them. Full variable domain (outside the CDR3, taken from reference TRBV28 and TRBJ1-5): DVKVTQSSRYLVKRTGEKVFLECVQDMDHENMFWYRQDPGLGLRLIYFSYDVKMKEKGDIPEGYSVSREKKERFSLILESASTNQTSMYLCASSPAGTDQPQHFGDGTRLSIL.

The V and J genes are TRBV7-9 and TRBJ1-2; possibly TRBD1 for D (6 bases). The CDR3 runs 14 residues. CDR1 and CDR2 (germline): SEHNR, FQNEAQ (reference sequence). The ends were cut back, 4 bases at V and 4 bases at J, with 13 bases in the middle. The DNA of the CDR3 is TGTGCCAGCAGCTCCGGGCTACAGGGCTATGGCTACACCTTC. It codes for CASSSGLQGYGYTF.

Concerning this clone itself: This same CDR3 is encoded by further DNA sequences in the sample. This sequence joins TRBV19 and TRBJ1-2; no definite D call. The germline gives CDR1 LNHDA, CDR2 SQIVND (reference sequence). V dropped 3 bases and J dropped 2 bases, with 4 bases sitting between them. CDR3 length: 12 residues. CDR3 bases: TGTGCCAGTAGTATGGTGAACTATGGCTACACCTTC. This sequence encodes CASSMVNYGYTF.

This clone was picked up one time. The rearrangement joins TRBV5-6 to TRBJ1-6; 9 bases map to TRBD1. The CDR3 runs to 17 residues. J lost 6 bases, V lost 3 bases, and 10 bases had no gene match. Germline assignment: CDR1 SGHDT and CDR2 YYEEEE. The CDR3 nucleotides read TGTGCCAGCAGCTCCCAGACAGGGGGTATTTTTAATTCACCCCTCCACTTT. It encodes CASSSQTGGIFNSPLHF.

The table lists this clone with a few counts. This CDR3 is CATSRESTVGTEAFF. The CDR3 DNA reads TGTGCCACCAGCAGAGAATCGACAGTGGGGACTGAAGCTTTCTTT. V usage is TRBV15 and J usage is TRBJ1-1; the D gene is possibly TRBD1 (5 bases). This CDR3 comprises 15 residues. CDR1 and CDR2 from the germline V gene are LNHNV and YYDKDF (reference sequence). Between the trimmed V and J ends, which lost 0 bases and 5 bases, there was a span of 13 bases. Drawing the rest from reference TRBV15 and TRBJ1-1, the complete variable domain is DAMVIQNPRYQVTQFGKPVTLSCSQTLNHNVMYWYQQKSSQAPKLLFHYYDKDFNNEADTPDNFQSRRPNTSFCFLDIRSPGLGDTAMYLCATSRESTVGTEAFFGQGTRLTVV.

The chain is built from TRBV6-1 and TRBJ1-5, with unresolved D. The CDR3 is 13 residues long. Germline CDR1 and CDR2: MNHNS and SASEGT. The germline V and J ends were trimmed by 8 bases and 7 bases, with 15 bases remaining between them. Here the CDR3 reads CASGMVYSQPQHF. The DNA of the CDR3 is TGTGCCAGCGGGATGGTCTACTCCCAGCCCCAGCATTTT.

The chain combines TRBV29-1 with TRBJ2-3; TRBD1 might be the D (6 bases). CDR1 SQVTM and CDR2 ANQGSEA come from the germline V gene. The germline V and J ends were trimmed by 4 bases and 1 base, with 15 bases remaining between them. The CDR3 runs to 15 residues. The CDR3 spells CSVVRYSGGTDTQYF. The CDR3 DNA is TGCAGCGTTGTTCGTTACTCAGGGGGCACAGATACGCAGTATTTT.

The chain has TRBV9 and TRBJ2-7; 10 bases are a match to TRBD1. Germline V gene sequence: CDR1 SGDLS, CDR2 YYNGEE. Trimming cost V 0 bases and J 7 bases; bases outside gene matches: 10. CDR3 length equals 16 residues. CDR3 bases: TGTGCCAGCAGCGTAGGGGGCGGGACAGGGGTTCAGGAGCAGTACTTC. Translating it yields CASSVGGGTGVQEQYF.

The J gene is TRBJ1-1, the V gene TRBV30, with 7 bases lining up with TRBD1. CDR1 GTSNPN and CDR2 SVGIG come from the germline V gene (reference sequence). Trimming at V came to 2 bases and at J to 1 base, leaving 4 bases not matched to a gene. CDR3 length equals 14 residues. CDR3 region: CAWSYRGPNTEAFF. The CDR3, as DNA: TGTGCCTGGAGTTACAGGGGTCCGAACACTGAAGCTTTCTTT. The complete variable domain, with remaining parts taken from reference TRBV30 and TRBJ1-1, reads SQTIHQWPATLVQPVGSPLSLECTVEGTSNPNLYWYRQAAGRGLQLLFYSVGIGQISSEVPQNLSASRPQDRQFILSSKKLLLSDSGFYLCAWSYRGPNTEAFFGQGTRLTVV.

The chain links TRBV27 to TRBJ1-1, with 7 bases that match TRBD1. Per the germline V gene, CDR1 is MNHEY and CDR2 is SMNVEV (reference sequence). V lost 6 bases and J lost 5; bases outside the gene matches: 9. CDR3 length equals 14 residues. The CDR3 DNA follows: TGTGCCAGCAGAATTAGGGGGCTTGGGACTGAAGCTTTCTTT. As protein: CASRIRGLGTEAFF.